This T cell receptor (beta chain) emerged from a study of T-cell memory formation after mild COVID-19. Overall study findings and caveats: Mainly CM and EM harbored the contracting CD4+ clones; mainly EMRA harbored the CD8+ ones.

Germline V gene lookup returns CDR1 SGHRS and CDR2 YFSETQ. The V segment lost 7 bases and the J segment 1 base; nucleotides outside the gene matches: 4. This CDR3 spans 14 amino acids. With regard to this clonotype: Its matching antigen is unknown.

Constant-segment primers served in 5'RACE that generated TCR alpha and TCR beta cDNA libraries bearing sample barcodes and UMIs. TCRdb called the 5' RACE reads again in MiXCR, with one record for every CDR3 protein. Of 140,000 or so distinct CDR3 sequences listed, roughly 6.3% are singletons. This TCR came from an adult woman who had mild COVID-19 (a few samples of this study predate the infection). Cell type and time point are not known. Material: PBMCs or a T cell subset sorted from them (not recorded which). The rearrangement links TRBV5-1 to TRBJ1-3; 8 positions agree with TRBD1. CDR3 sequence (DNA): TGCGCCAGCGGAACAGGGGGATCTGGAAACACCATATATTTT. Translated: CASGTGGSGNTIYF.